One and the same sample provided the 31 T cell receptor beta chains below, sequenced in a study of early T cells in non-severe SARS-CoV-2 infection. TCRdb passed the 5' RACE reads through MiXCR, listing each CDR3 protein once. The sample yields 24,000 or so distinct CDR3 sequences, roughly 4.1% seen once. The sequenced sample consisted of whole blood. These receptors were obtained from an adult who was a healthcare worker with PCR-confirmed SARS-CoV-2 infection or an uninfected control (not recorded which).

This clonotype occurred many times. J is TRBJ2-7 and V is TRBV28; D might be TRBD1 (5 bases). This CDR3 contains 12 residues. Germline CDR1 MDHEN, CDR2 SYDVKM. V lost 5 bases and J 7 bases, leaving 12 bases between the germline ends. Here the CDR3 reads CASSQDRREQYF. CDR3 coding DNA: TGTGCCAGCAGTCAAGACAGAAGGGAGCAGTACTTC.

This clonotype came up many times. This rearrangement joins TRBV18 to TRBJ2-7; 9 nucleotides line up with TRBD2. Germline loops: CDR1 KGHSH, CDR2 LQKENI. CDR3 length: 14 amino acids. V was clipped by 3 bases and J by 2 bases; unmatched bases: 2. CDR3 bases: TGTGCCAGCTCACCGCCTAGCGGGACCTACGAGCAGTACTTC. Its translation is CASSPPSGTYEQYF. Combining the CDR3 with reference TRBV18 and TRBJ2-7 gives the whole variable domain NAGVMQNPRHLVRRRGQEARLRCSPMKGHSHVYWYRQLPEEGLKFMVYLQKENIIDESGMPKERFSAEFPKEGPSILRIQQVVRGDSAAYFCASSPPSGTYEQYFGPGTRLTVT.

With respect to this clonotype: A clone one base away is much larger, so this may be a read error. The V call is TRBV28, the J call TRBJ2-2; a weak D match, TRBD1 (6 bases). Looked up from germline, CDR1 is MDHEN and CDR2 is SYDVKM. The CDR3 has 15 residues. For the CDR3, the DNA is TGTGCCTGCAGCCTTGCCGGGACACAGGACCGGGAGCTGTTTTTT. Its protein is CACSLAGTQDRELFF.

This clonotype was seen ten or more times. The rearrangement uses TRBV28 and TRBJ1-2; 8 bases agree with TRBD1. The V gene's germline CDR1 is MDHEN and CDR2 SYDVKM. Trimming removed 6 bases from V and 1 base from J; junction bases left unmatched: 7. There are 15 residues in the CDR3. For the CDR3, the DNA is TGTGCCAGCAGCATCGCAGGGGGCCGTAACTATGGCTACACCTTC. This translates into CASSIAGGRNYGYTF.

This clonotype appeared many times. J is TRBJ2-7 and V is TRBV29-1, with 7 positions matching TRBD1. Germline trimming cut 1 base from V and 3 bases from J; bases unmatched to any gene: 15. This CDR3 has 17 amino acids. CDR1 SQVTM and CDR2 ANQGSEA come from the germline V gene. The CDR3 nucleotides read TGCAGCGTTGAAGCCCCAGAGGGGGCGGTAGGGGGCTACGAGCAGTACTTC. Protein: CSVEAPEGAVGGYEQYF.

This clonotype was found many times. The chain combines TRBV29-1 with TRBJ2-3, with a possible D match to TRBD2 (5 bases). This CDR3 spans 15 amino acids. The V gene lost 3 bases and the J gene lost 2 bases, with 15 bases spanning the gap. The germline CDR1 and CDR2 sequences are SQVTM and ANQGSEA. The CDR3 loop reads CSVEAWSGNTDTQYF. CDR3 nucleotide sequence: TGCAGCGTTGAGGCCTGGAGCGGAAACACAGATACGCAGTATTTT.

This clonotype was detected ten times or more. The chain is built from TRBV15 and TRBJ2-7; TRBD1 matches at 9 bases. The ends lost 3 bases at V and 6 bases at J; junction bases unmatched: 15. The CDR3 spans 17 residues. The germline V gene has CDR1 LNHNV and CDR2 YYDKDF (reference sequence). The CDR3 spells CATSSAFPGQGLSEQYF. The CDR3 DNA reads as TGTGCCACCAGCAGTGCTTTCCCGGGACAGGGACTTAGCGAGCAGTACTTC.

This rearrangement joins TRBV5-1 to TRBJ2-1, with 9 bases matching TRBD1. CDR1 is SGHRS, CDR2 YFSETQ, per germline. This CDR3 spans 15 amino acids. The trim removed 3 bases at V and 8 bases at J, leaving 9 bases unmatched. The CDR3: CASSSGTGSGDEQFF. CDR3 sequence (DNA): TGCGCCAGCAGCTCTGGGACAGGGTCTGGGGATGAGCAGTTCTTC.

The rearrangement uses TRBV29-1 and TRBJ2-3, with 13 bases that match TRBD2. Trimming took 6 bases from V and 0 from J; bases not matched to a gene: 6. Germline assignment: CDR1 SQVTM and CDR2 ANQGSEA. This CDR3 comprises 16 residues. In DNA, the CDR3 is TGCAGCGTCGGGGGGACTAGCGGGGTGAGCACAGATACGCAGTATTTT. The encoded protein is CSVGGTSGVSTDTQYF.

In its sample, this clonotype was seen many times. The J gene is TRBJ2-2, the V gene TRBV24-1; the D gene is possibly TRBD1 (6 bases). V gave up 3 bases and J gave up 3 bases, with 13 bases separating them. The germline CDR1 and CDR2 sequences are KGHDR and SFDVKD. CDR3 length: 16 residues. The CDR3 DNA sequence: TGTGCCACCAGTGATCCTGGAACAGGGTACACCGGGGAGCTGTTTTTT. Protein product: CATSDPGTGYTGELFF.

This clonotype was recorded many times. The J gene is TRBJ1-4, the V gene TRBV5-1; D call uncertain. Trimming pared 1 base from V and 6 bases from J, leaving 7 bases between. Germline CDR1 is SGHRS and CDR2 is YFSETQ. The CDR3 contains 13 residues. CDR3 region: CASSLTGYEKLFF. The CDR3 coding sequence is TGCGCCAGCAGCTTGACGGGTTATGAAAAACTGTTTTTT.

This clonotype is classed as medium-sized. J is TRBJ2-1 and V is TRBV29-1; no firm D call. Germline assignment: CDR1 SQVTM and CDR2 ANQGSEA. The V gene lost 6 bases and the J gene lost 3 bases, with 3 bases spanning the gap. The CDR3 has 10 amino acids. For the CDR3, the DNA is TGCAGCGTAGACTACAATGAGCAGTTCTTC. Protein product: CSVDYNEQFF.

This clonotype has at least ten counts. The junction differs from germline at one of its ends, possibly a read error. The CDR3 loop reads CASRRDYHEQFF. The CDR3 nucleotides are TGTGCCAGCAGGAGGGACTACCATGAGCAGTTCTTC. This chain uses TRBV6-2 or TRBV6-3 with TRBJ2-1; TRBD2 aligns across 7 bases. The CDR3 is 12 residues long. Germline V gene sequence: CDR1 MNHEY, CDR2 SVGEGT.

This clonotype was picked up a small number of times. This rearrangement joins TRBV20-1 to TRBJ2-1, with 11 bases that match TRBD2. V was pared by 5 bases and J by 8 bases, with 14 bases of the junction left unmatched. CDR3 size: 16 residues. Per germline, CDR1 DFQATT and CDR2 SNEGSKA (reference sequence). DNA of the CDR3: TGCAGTGCTTCCACGGGACTAGCGGAGCCTTGGGATGAGCAGTTCTTC. This encodes CSASTGLAEPWDEQFF.

This clonotype was counted between two and nine times. The V and J genes are TRBV19 and TRBJ2-1; D perhaps matches TRBD2 (5 bases). CDR1 is LNHDA and CDR2 is SQIVND in the germline V gene (reference sequence). The CDR3 sequence is 16 residues long. The ends were cut back, 8 bases at V and 0 bases at J, with 17 bases in the middle. CDR3: CASCMKAAVSYNEQFF. The CDR3 DNA sequence: TGTGCCAGTTGCATGAAAGCGGCCGTCTCCTACAATGAGCAGTTCTTC.

The sample holds a few counts of this clonotype. J is TRBJ1-4 and V is TRBV6-6; maybe TRBD1 (6 bases). The CDR3 is made up of 17 amino acids. Germline V gives CDR1 MNHNY, CDR2 SVGAGI (reference sequence). The V gene lost 0 bases and the J gene lost 1 base, with 12 bases spanning the gap. The CDR3 spells CASSYSRRGKTNEKLFF. CDR3 sequence (DNA): TGTGCCAGCAGTTACTCGAGGAGGGGGAAAACTAATGAAAAACTGTTTTTT.

V gene TRBV12-2 combines with J gene TRBJ2-5; the D call of TRBD2 is as the table states it, not checked on the DNA. TRBV12-2 is reported as a pseudogene. The CDR3 has 15 amino acids. The CDR3 reads CASRLFPPDGTIQYF. Here the CDR3 DNA reads TGTGCAAGTCGCTTATTCCCTCCCGACGGGACCATCCAGTACTTC.

The sample holds a few counts of this clonotype. This rearrangement joins TRBV11-1 to TRBJ2-3; TRBD2 agrees at 7 bases. The ends lost 3 bases at V and 5 bases at J; junction bases unmatched: 11. Germline assignment: CDR1 SGHAT and CDR2 FQDESV (reference sequence). The CDR3 is made up of 16 amino acids. CDR3: CASSLYGGRGEDTQYF. Here the CDR3 DNA reads TGTGCCAGCAGCTTGTATGGCGGGAGAGGGGAAGATACGCAGTATTTT.

Ten or more counts support this clonotype. The chain carries TRBV29-1 and TRBJ1-1, with 11 nucleotides matching TRBD1. V shed 2 bases and J 0 bases; nucleotides not matched to a gene: 5. This CDR3 contains 16 residues. Germline V gives CDR1 SQVTM, CDR2 ANQGSEA. The CDR3 DNA follows: TGCAGCGTTGAACTGTGGACAGGGGGCATGAACACTGAAGCTTTCTTT. Protein sequence: CSVELWTGGMNTEAFF.

The chain has TRBV27 and TRBJ2-1, with D possibly matching TRBD1 (5 bases). Trimming took 7 bases from V and 7 from J, leaving 20 bases between them. This CDR3 contains 15 residues. From germline, CDR1 is MNHEY and CDR2 SMNVEV (reference sequence). DNA of the CDR3: TGTGCCAGCATCGGCAATAAGGGGCCGCGGAATGAGCAGTTCTTC. Amino acids: CASIGNKGPRNEQFF.

This clonotype was detected ten times or more. The chain has TRBV7-9 and TRBJ2-7, with 15 bases identical to TRBD2. This CDR3 is 16 amino acids long. Germline lookup yields CDR1 SEHNR and CDR2 FQNEAQ (reference sequence). The J segment lost 1 base and the V segment lost 5 bases, leaving 3 bases of the junction unmatched. The CDR3 protein is CASSPGTSGRSYEQYF. In DNA, the CDR3 is TGTGCCAGCAGCCCCGGGACTAGCGGGAGGTCCTACGAGCAGTACTTC.

Many counts were recorded for this clonotype. The chain recombines TRBV5-5 with TRBJ2-7; D is ambiguous. The CDR3 totals 12 residues. Germline CDR1 reads SGHKS; CDR2 reads YYEKEE (reference sequence). Trimming cost V 4 bases and J 3 bases, with 8 bases left between them. This CDR3 reads CASSQTNYEQYF. DNA of the CDR3: TGTGCCAGCAGCCAAACAAACTACGAGCAGTACTTC.

The chain is built from TRBV5-1 and TRBJ1-6; weak D call: TRBD1 (5 bases). This CDR3 comprises 12 residues. Germline V gives CDR1 SGHRS, CDR2 YFSETQ. V dropped 5 bases and J dropped 5 bases, with 5 bases sitting between them. The CDR3, as DNA: TGCGCCAGCAGGACAGATAATTCACCCCTCCACTTT. This gives the protein CASRTDNSPLHF.

This clonotype showed up many times. The chain recombines TRBV27 with TRBJ1-5; the D is unclear. The germline V gene encodes CDR1 MNHEY and CDR2 SMNVEV (reference sequence). The length of the CDR3 is 13 residues. Trimming removed 6 bases at V and 0 bases at J, with 6 bases between. The CDR3 spells CASRLHSNQPQHF. The CDR3 DNA sequence: TGTGCCAGCAGGCTGCATAGCAATCAGCCCCAGCATTTT.

The sample holds many counts of this clonotype. This rearrangement joins TRBV29-1 to TRBJ2-4, with D perhaps matching TRBD2 (5 bases). The CDR3 consists of 14 residues. Germline CDR1 reads SQVTM; CDR2 reads ANQGSEA. The ends were cut back, 4 bases at V and 0 bases at J, with 10 bases in the middle. CDR3 DNA sequence: TGCAGCGTTGGAGCGGATCTAGCCAAAAACATTCAGTACTTC. Translation: CSVGADLAKNIQYF.

The V call is TRBV12-3 or TRBV12-4, the J call TRBJ2-7, with TRBD2 matching 9 bases. V lost 6 bases, J lost 3 bases, and 9 bases stayed unmatched. This CDR3 has 15 residues. CDR3 in DNA: TGTGCCAGCAGCATAACCCCTAGCGGGAACTACGAGCAGTACTTC. Amino acid sequence: CASSITPSGNYEQYF.

The sample holds many counts of this clonotype. The J gene is TRBJ2-1, the V gene TRBV12-3 or TRBV12-4, with a possible D match to TRBD2 (5 bases). V gave up 5 bases and J gave up 2 bases, with 13 bases separating them. The CDR3 length is 15 residues. The CDR3 coding sequence is TGTGCCAGCAGTCCCTACGGGGATACCTACAATGAGCAGTTCTTC. Its protein is CASSPYGDTYNEQFF.

This clonotype was seen repeatedly, ten times or more. The J gene is TRBJ2-7, the V gene TRBV20-1, with D possibly matching TRBD1 (5 bases). V lost 5 bases, J lost 6 bases, and 20 bases lay in between. Germline V gene sequence: CDR1 DFQATT, CDR2 SNEGSKA (reference sequence). The CDR3 is 14 residues long. The CDR3 DNA follows: TGCAGTGCTGGGCCCTGGGGAAAGCAGGGCGAGCAGTACTTC. Translation: CSAGPWGKQGEQYF.

This clonotype was observed a few times. V gene TRBV5-1 combines with J gene TRBJ2-5; 8 nucleotides agree with TRBD1. CDR3 length: 14 residues. CDR1 and CDR2 from the germline V gene are SGHRS and YFSETQ. J lost 2 bases, V lost 2 bases, and 2 bases had no gene match. CDR3 region: CASSFGTGQETQYF. CDR3 coding DNA: TGCGCCAGCAGCTTCGGGACAGGACAAGAGACCCAGTACTTC.

The sample holds many counts of this clonotype. The chain links TRBV7-9 to TRBJ2-3; 13 positions agree with TRBD2. CDR3 length: 15 residues. V lost 8 bases, J lost 3 bases, and 5 bases stayed unmatched. Looked up from germline, CDR1 is SEHNR and CDR2 is FQNEAQ (reference sequence). The CDR3 coding sequence is TGTGCCAGCTTAAGGACTAGCGGGGGTACAGATACGCAGTATTTT. Encoded protein: CASLRTSGGTDTQYF.

This clonotype was seen more than once but under ten times. The chain has TRBV20-1 and TRBJ2-3; 8 bases fit TRBD2. The CDR3 is 13 amino acids. The J segment lost 2 bases and the V segment lost 6 bases, leaving 4 bases of the junction unmatched. CDR1 is DFQATT, CDR2 SNEGSKA, per germline (reference sequence). In nucleotides, the CDR3 is TGCAGTGCCCGGGGGGGGTTCACAGATACGCAGTATTTT. It yields the protein CSARGGFTDTQYF.